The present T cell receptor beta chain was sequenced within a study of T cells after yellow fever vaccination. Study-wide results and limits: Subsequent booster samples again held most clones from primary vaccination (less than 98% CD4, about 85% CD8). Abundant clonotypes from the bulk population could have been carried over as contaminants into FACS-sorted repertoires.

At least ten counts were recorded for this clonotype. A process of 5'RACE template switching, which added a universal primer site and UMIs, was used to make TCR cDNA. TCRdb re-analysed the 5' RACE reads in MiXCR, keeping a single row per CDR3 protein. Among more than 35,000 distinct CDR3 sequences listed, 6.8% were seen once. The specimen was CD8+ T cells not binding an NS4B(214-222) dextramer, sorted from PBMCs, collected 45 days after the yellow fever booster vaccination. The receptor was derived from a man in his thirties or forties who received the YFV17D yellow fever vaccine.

Here the CDR3 reads CASRLAGVHEQYF. In DNA form, the CDR3 reads TGTGCCTCGAGATTAGCGGGAGTCCACGAGCAGTACTTC. The chain combines TRBV12-3 or TRBV12-4 with TRBJ2-7, with TRBD2 identical over 9 bases. With V trimmed by 11 bases and J by 5 bases, 10 bases remained unmatched. This CDR3 has 13 residues.